This T cell receptor (beta chain) appears in the sequencing data of a study of T cell changes during pregnancy in multiple sclerosis. The assay was immunoSEQ multiplex PCR, and TCRdb's table has in-frame clones only and misses some. Of tens of thousands of clones listed, approximately 92% are singletons. Germline loops: CDR1 SGHKS, CDR2 YYEKEE (reference sequence). The CDR3 consists of 14 residues. The ends were cut back, 1 base at V and 3 bases at J, with 10 bases in the middle. The sequence was collected from a female donor with multiple sclerosis, enrolled in a pregnancy study. The chain employs TRBV5-5 and TRBJ2-5; D is uncertain. The material sequenced was peripheral blood, taken in the first trimester of pregnancy. The CDR3 DNA reads as TGTGCCAGCAGCTTGATCCTGGCAGAAGAGACCCAGTACTTC. Translation gives CASSLILAEETQYF.